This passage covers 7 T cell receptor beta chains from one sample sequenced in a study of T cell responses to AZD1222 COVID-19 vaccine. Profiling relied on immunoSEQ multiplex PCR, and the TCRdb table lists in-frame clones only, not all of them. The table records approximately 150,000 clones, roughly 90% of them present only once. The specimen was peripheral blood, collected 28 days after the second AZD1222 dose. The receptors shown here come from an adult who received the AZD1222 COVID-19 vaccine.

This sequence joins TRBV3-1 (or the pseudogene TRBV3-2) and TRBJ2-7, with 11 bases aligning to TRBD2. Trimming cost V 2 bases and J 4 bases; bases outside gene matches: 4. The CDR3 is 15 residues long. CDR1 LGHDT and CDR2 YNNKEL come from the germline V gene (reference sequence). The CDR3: CASSQTTSGSYEQYF. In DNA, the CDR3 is TGTGCCAGCAGCCAAACCACTAGCGGGAGTTACGAGCAGTACTTC.

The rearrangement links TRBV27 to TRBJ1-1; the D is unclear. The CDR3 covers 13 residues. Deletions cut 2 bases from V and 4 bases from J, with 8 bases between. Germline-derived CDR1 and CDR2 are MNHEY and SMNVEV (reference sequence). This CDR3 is CASSLVEGTEAFF. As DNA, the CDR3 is TGTGCCAGCAGTTTAGTTGAGGGCACTGAAGCTTTCTTT.

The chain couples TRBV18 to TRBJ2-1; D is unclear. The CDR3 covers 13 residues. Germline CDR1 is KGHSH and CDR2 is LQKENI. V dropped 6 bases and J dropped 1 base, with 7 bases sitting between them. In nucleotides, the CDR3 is TGTGCCAGCTCCACCGGGTCCTACAATGAGCAGTTCTTC. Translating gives CASSTGSYNEQFF.

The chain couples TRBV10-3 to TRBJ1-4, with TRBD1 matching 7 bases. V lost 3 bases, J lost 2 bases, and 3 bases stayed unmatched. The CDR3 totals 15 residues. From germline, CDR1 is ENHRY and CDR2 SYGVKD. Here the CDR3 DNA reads TGTGCCATCAGTGACACGACAGGGACTAATGAAAAACTGTTTTTT. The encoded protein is CAISDTTGTNEKLFF.

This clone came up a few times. The CDR3 DNA reads as TGTGCCAGCAGCGGCAAACTGGAGACCCAGTACTTC. Its translation is CASSGKLETQYF. This chain links TRBV11-3 with TRBJ2-5, with unresolved D. Trimming removed 5 bases from V and 5 bases from J, with 9 bases in between. The CDR3 contains 12 residues. The V gene's germline CDR1 is SGHNT and CDR2 YENEEA.

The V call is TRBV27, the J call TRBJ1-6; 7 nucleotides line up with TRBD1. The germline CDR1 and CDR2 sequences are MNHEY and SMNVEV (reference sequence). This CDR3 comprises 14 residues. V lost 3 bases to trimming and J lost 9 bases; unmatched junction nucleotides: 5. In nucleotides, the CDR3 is TGTGCCAGCAGTTTTCAGGGGGTGGGTTCACCCCTCCACTTT. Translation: CASSFQGVGSPLHF.

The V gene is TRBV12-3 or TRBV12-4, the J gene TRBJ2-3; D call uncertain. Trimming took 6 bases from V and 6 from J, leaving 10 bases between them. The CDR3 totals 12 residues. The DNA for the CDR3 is TGTGCCAGCAGCCTCCCCCCGGATACGCAGTATTTT. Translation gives CASSLPPDTQYF.